In this sample, the clone carrying this TCR beta chain turned up many times. Its antigen is unidentified. TCR beta CDR3 regions were amplified from RNA transcripts. Second-round multiplex PCR came after a first-round RT-PCR that employed HTBI primers. TCRdb re-called the multiplex PCR reads through MiXCR, storing one row per CDR3 protein. Of around 470,000 distinct CDR3 sequences in the sample, around 14% were seen once. The entry originates in a study of Graves' ophthalmopathy and Graves' hyperthyroidism. Overall study: Sampling took place at initial diagnosis, with peripheral blood obtained before any treatment. Study-wide findings and caveats: Sensitivity reached 70.59% and specificity under 85% when the model predicted ophthalmopathy progression.

CDR1 is MNHEY, CDR2 SVGEGT, per germline. Trimming stripped 2 bases from V and 2 bases from J, with 16 bases between. This CDR3 comprises 16 residues. The genes are TRBV6-2 or TRBV6-3 and TRBJ2-7; no clear D. The source of this sequence is a woman aged 25 to 39 with Graves' ophthalmopathy. The sample was blood. The CDR3 coding sequence is TGTGCCAGCAGTTACCCCACGGGCGACACACCCTACGAGCAGTACTTC. It encodes CASSYPTGDTPYEQYF.